This TCR beta chain was captured in a study of response to subunit inactivated influenza vaccine. Study-level results: That few new T cells are recruited by each seasonal influenza vaccination was the authors' suggestion.

The ends were cut back, 2 bases at V and 3 bases at J, with 11 bases in the middle. This CDR3 is 15 amino acids long. The germline V gene has CDR1 SGHVS and CDR2 FQNEAQ. This clonotype was detected many times. The antigen remains unidentified. TCRdb ran MiXCR on the RT-PCR reads and lists one entry per CDR3 protein. The sample holds 630,000 or so distinct CDR3 sequences, approximately 15% seen once. Source: PBMCs from blood, taken 11 to 12 days after vaccination. The chain couples TRBV7-8 to TRBJ2-1; D call uncertain. This sequence was found in a man in his forties or fifties who received an inactivated influenza vaccine. The CDR3 loop reads CASSLNFHFYNEQFF. DNA for the CDR3: TGTGCCAGCAGCTTAAACTTCCATTTCTACAATGAGCAGTTCTTC.